The 24 T cell receptor beta chains given below trace back to one sample, sequenced in a study of blood T cell repertoires in COVID-19. Assay used: immunoSEQ multiplex PCR; TCRdb lists only in-frame clones, some missing. This table holds about 80,000 clones, approximately 80% found once. What was sequenced was peripheral blood. These receptors were collected from a human donor in a cohort sampled during active COVID-19.

The chain combines TRBV28 with TRBJ1-6; no firm D call. This CDR3 has 13 amino acids. Germline CDR1 MDHEN, CDR2 SYDVKM. Deletions cut 1 base from V and 6 bases from J, with 4 bases between. CDR3 coding DNA: TGTGCCAGCAGTTTATCGGGTAATTCACCCCTCCACTTT. Translation gives CASSLSGNSPLHF.

CDR3 DNA sequence: TGTGCCAGCCAGAAGGTCGGGACAGGGGTTACTGAGCAGTTCTTC. Translating gives CASQKVGTGVTEQFF. The V gene is TRBV27, the J gene TRBJ2-1; 10 nucleotides match TRBD1. J lost 9 bases, V lost 8 bases, and 13 bases had no gene match. The CDR3 sequence is 15 residues long. Germline CDR1 reads MNHEY; CDR2 reads SMNVEV (reference sequence).

The rearrangement uses TRBV28 and TRBJ2-2, with a possible D match to TRBD2 (5 bases). From germline, CDR1 is MDHEN and CDR2 SYDVKM. Trimming took 6 bases from V and 7 from J, leaving 12 bases between them. CDR3 length: 13 amino acids. CDR3 residues: CASSRRTFGELFF. DNA of the CDR3: TGTGCCAGCAGCCGCAGGACTTTCGGGGAGCTGTTTTTT.

This clone showed up many times. The gene calls are TRBV6-5 and TRBJ2-2, with D maybe TRBD1 (6 bases). Deletions cut 5 bases from V and 3 bases from J, with 10 bases between. Germline V gives CDR1 MNHEY, CDR2 SVGAGI. This CDR3 has 14 residues. CDR3 nucleotides: TGTGCCAGCAGTAACAGGGTTGACACCGGGGAGCTGTTTTTT. Protein: CASSNRVDTGELFF.

The chain combines TRBV9 with TRBJ2-2; D not resolved. Germline assignment: CDR1 SGDLS and CDR2 YYNGEE. Deletions cut 4 bases from V and 4 bases from J, with 8 bases between. The CDR3 loop spans 13 amino acids. The CDR3 loop is CASSPYSTGELFF. For the CDR3, the DNA is TGTGCCAGCAGCCCGTACAGCACCGGGGAGCTGTTTTTT.

The CDR3 nucleotides are TGTGCCAGCAGCCAACTAGCGGGGGGGACAGATACGCAGTATTTT. It is translated as CASSQLAGGTDTQYF. The V gene is TRBV7-3, the J gene TRBJ2-3; 13 bases line up with TRBD2. The CDR3 runs to 15 residues. V dropped 5 bases and J dropped 3; count of bases not matched to a gene: 2. Germline CDR1 SGHTA, CDR2 FQGTGA.

The rearrangement joins TRBV18 to TRBJ1-2, with a weak D call TRBD1 (6 bases). The CDR3 is 15 residues long. Germline V gives CDR1 KGHSH, CDR2 LQKENI. Trimming pared 1 base from V and 5 bases from J, leaving 14 bases between. The CDR3 loop reads CASSPRGQGWYGYTF. The CDR3 DNA reads as TGTGCCAGCTCACCACGAGGTCAGGGGTGGTATGGCTACACCTTC.

The gene calls are TRBV5-8 and TRBJ1-5; D not certain. V shed 5 bases and J shed 0 bases, with 9 bases lying between them. The CDR3 has 14 amino acids. The germline CDR1 and CDR2 sequences are SGHTS and YDEGEE. CDR3: CASSAQYSNQPQHF. As DNA, the CDR3 is TGTGCCAGCAGTGCCCAGTATAGCAATCAGCCCCAGCATTTT.

The rearrangement joins TRBV9 to TRBJ1-6; 7 nucleotides line up with TRBD1. The CDR3 spans 15 residues. Germline loops: CDR1 SGDLS, CDR2 YYNGEE. The V segment lost 3 bases and the J segment 3 bases; nucleotides outside the gene matches: 3. The chain's CDR3 is CASSGGQSYNSPLHF. CDR3 DNA sequence: TGTGCCAGCAGCGGGGGACAGAGCTATAATTCACCCCTCCACTTT.

The chain joins TRBV13 to TRBJ1-3; D is undetermined. Between the trimmed V and J ends, which lost 5 bases and 0 bases, there was a span of 14 bases. Germline V gene data show CDR1 as PRHDT and CDR2 as FYEKMQ (reference sequence). This CDR3 spans 16 amino acids. CDR3 nucleotides: TGTGCCAGCAGCCCACCGGGTTCCTACTCTGGAAACACCATATATTTT. Its translation is CASSPPGSYSGNTIYF.

This chain links TRBV10-3 with TRBJ2-2; 7 bases are shared with TRBD2. There are 13 residues in the CDR3. J was trimmed by 6 bases and V by 7 bases; bases with no gene match: 5. Germline-derived CDR1 and CDR2 are ENHRY and SYGVKD. CDR3 residues: CAITLGGAGELFF. The CDR3 DNA follows: TGTGCCATCACCTTGGGAGGGGCCGGGGAGCTGTTTTTT.

V gene TRBV7-2 combines with J gene TRBJ2-1; TRBD2 agrees at 10 bases. The V gene's germline CDR1 is SGHTA and CDR2 FQGNSA. The CDR3 is 16 amino acids. The V segment lost 4 bases and the J segment 6 bases; nucleotides outside the gene matches: 9. CDR3 DNA: TGTGCCAGCAGCTCCTCGTCTAGCGGGGGAATCAATGAGCAGTTCTTC. Encoded protein: CASSSSSSGGINEQFF.

This chain joins TRBV18 and TRBJ1-1; D might be TRBD1 (6 bases). Trimming left V 4 bases short and J 1 base short, with 13 bases between. This CDR3 has 15 amino acids. Looked up from germline, CDR1 is KGHSH and CDR2 is LQKENI. The CDR3 DNA reads as TGTGCCAGCTCACAAAATAAACAGGGGAACACTGAAGCTTTCTTT. This sequence encodes CASSQNKQGNTEAFF.

This clone appeared a few times. The genes are TRBV4-1 and TRBJ2-7; the D gene is possibly TRBD1 (6 bases). The germline V and J ends were trimmed by 1 base and 0 bases, with 10 bases remaining between them. Germline loops: CDR1 MGHRA, CDR2 YSYEKL. The CDR3 sequence is 15 residues long. Here the CDR3 reads CASSQGQENSYEQYF. CDR3 nucleotides: TGCGCCAGCAGCCAAGGACAGGAAAACTCCTACGAGCAGTACTTC.

The chain employs TRBV20-1 and TRBJ2-2; unclear D gene. Germline CDR1 DFQATT, CDR2 SNEGSKA (reference sequence). This CDR3 spans 11 amino acids. V was cut by 4 bases and J by 6 bases, with 6 bases left in between. CDR3 loop: CSAIFSGELFF. The CDR3 nucleotides read TGCAGTGCTATTTTCTCCGGGGAGCTGTTTTTT.

The V and J genes are TRBV5-1 and TRBJ2-1; D unclear. CDR1 is SGHRS, CDR2 YFSETQ, per germline. The V end was cut by 4 bases, the J end by 6 bases, with 20 bases between. The CDR3 totals 16 residues. Here the CDR3 reads CASSPVGFLSGNEQFF. DNA for the CDR3: TGCGCCAGCAGCCCAGTTGGTTTTTTGTCAGGCAATGAGCAGTTCTTC.

The chain couples TRBV11-3 to TRBJ2-1; D gene uncertain. The V gene's germline CDR1 is SGHNT and CDR2 YENEEA. The V end lost 5 bases, the J end lost 10 bases, and 15 bases lay between the germline ends. The CDR3 loop spans 13 amino acids. The CDR3 loop is CASSPPLAKEQFF. CDR3 DNA: TGTGCCAGCAGCCCCCCCCTGGCAAAGGAGCAGTTCTTC.

This sequence joins TRBV3-1 (or the pseudogene TRBV3-2) and TRBJ2-2; D call uncertain. In germline, CDR1 is LGHDT, CDR2 YNNKEL (reference sequence). CDR3 length: 12 amino acids. Trimming shortened V by 5 bases and J by 7 bases, and 8 bases separated the two germline ends. This chain's CDR3 is CASSSSLGELFF. The CDR3 DNA reads TGTGCCAGCAGCTCCTCTCTCGGGGAGCTGTTTTTT.

The V call is TRBV6-4, the J call TRBJ2-3; TRBD1 matches at 11 bases. J gave up 7 bases and V 4 bases, and 7 bases lay outside the gene matches. This CDR3 comprises 15 residues. CDR1 and CDR2 from the germline V gene are MRHNA and SNTAGT. CDR3 in amino acids: CASSAGTGGQNTQYF. The CDR3 DNA sequence: TGTGCCAGCAGTGCTGGGACAGGGGGACAAAATACGCAGTATTTT.

The chain recombines TRBV15 with TRBJ1-3; D call uncertain. Trimming took 3 bases from V and 2 from J, leaving 8 bases between them. This CDR3 has 14 residues. In germline, CDR1 is LNHNV, CDR2 YYDKDF (reference sequence). CDR3 sequence (DNA): TGTGCCACCAGCAGGGGAGGAACTGGAAACACCATATATTTT. Its translation is CATSRGGTGNTIYF.

This clone has only a few counts. The chain recombines TRBV7-8 with TRBJ2-1, with 9 bases that match TRBD2. CDR3 length: 21 amino acids. Germline loops: CDR1 SGHVS, CDR2 FQNEAQ. Trimming took 6 bases from V and 8 from J; bases not matched to a gene: 29. The CDR3, as DNA: TGTGCCAGCAGACCGTCCGGAGGGGGGATCAAGTTGAGGACTAGCGTCGATGAGCAGTTCTTC. Protein: CASRPSGGGIKLRTSVDEQFF.

The chain couples TRBV4-2 to TRBJ1-4; 8 positions match TRBD1. CDR3 length equals 15 residues. Germline V gives CDR1 LGHNA, CDR2 YNFKEQ. V shed 1 base, J shed 8 bases, and the junction held 6 bases outside the gene matches. Written as DNA, the CDR3 is TGTGCCAGCAGCCAAGTCAGGGGGCAAGGAGAAAAACTGTTTTTT. The encoded protein is CASSQVRGQGEKLFF.

This chain uses TRBV5-1 with TRBJ2-3, with 7 positions matching TRBD1. CDR3 length equals 13 residues. Per germline, CDR1 SGHRS and CDR2 YFSETQ. With 6 bases clipped from V and 4 bases from J, the junction kept 5 bases outside the gene matches. CDR3 sequence reads: CASKGQGADTQYF. Here the CDR3 DNA reads TGCGCCAGCAAGGGGCAGGGGGCAGATACGCAGTATTTT. The variable domain in full, with the rest retrieved from reference TRBV5-1 and TRBJ2-3, is KAGVTQTPRYLIKTRGQQVTLSCSPISGHRSVSWYQQTPGQGLQFLFEYFSETQRNKGNFPGRFSGRQFSNSRSEMNVSTLELGDSALYLCASKGQGADTQYFGPGTRLTVL.

This clone occurred many times. The V call is TRBV19, the J call TRBJ1-2, with D perhaps TRBD1 (5 bases). V lost 4 bases to trimming and J lost 7 bases, with 16 bases between them. From germline, CDR1 is LNHDA and CDR2 SQIVND (reference sequence). CDR3 size: 14 residues. The DNA of the CDR3 is TGTGCCAGTAGTACGATAGGACAACGGGTTGGCTACACCTTC. This gives the protein CASSTIGQRVGYTF.